This T cell receptor (beta chain) was sequenced during a study of CD4 T cells in relation to SARS-CoV-2 and coronaviruses. Sequencing was performed with immunoSEQ multiplex PCR; in TCRdb, only in-frame clones are kept and a portion is missing. This sample yields around 28,000 clones, of which 70% to 80% are seen a single time; under 30% belongs to the top ten. Germline lookup yields CDR1 SGHAT and CDR2 FQNNGV. Deletions cut 6 bases from V and 1 base from J, with 6 bases between. The CDR3 loop spans 13 amino acids. As to this clone: Its target is unknown.

CD4+ T cells from unexposed donors were obtained before the COVID-19 pandemic (2011-2018). CD4+ T cells were isolated from the cells after 10 days of culture. This receptor was obtained from a human donor in good health. V is TRBV11-2 and J is TRBJ2-2, with D maybe TRBD2 (6 bases). The sequenced sample was CD4+ T cells from PBMCs, cultured in vitro. The chain's CDR3 is CASRAGNTGELFF. DNA for the CDR3: TGTGCCAGCAGAGCGGGGAACACCGGGGAGCTGTTTTTT.